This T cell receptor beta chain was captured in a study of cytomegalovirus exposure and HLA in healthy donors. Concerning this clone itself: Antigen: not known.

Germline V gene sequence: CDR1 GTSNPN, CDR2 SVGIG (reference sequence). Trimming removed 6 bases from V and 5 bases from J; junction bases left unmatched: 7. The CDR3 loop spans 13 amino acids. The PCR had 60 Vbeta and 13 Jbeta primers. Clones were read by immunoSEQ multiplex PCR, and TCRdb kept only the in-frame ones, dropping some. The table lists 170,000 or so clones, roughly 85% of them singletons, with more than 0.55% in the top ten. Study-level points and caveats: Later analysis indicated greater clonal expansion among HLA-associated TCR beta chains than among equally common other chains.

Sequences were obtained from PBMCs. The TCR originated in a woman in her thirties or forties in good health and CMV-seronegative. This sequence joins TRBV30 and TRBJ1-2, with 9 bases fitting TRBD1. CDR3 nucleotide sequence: TGTGCCTGTAACGCCGGGACAGGGTATGGCTACACCTTC. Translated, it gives CACNAGTGYGYTF. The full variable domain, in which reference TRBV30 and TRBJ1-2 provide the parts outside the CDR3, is SQTIHQWPATLVQPVGSPLSLECTVEGTSNPNLYWYRQAAGRGLQLLFYSVGIGQISSEVPQNLSASRPQDRQFILSSKKLLLSDSGFYLCACNAGTGYGYTFGSGTRLTVV.